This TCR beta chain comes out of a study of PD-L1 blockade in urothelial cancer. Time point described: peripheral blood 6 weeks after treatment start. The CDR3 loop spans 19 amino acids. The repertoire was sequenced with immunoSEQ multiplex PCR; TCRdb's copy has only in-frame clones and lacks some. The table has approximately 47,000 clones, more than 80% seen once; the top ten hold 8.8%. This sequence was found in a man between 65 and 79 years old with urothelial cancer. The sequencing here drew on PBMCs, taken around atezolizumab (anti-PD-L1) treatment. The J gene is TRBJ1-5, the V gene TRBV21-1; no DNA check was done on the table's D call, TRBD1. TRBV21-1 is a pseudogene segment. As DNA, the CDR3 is TGTGCCAGCAGCAAGGGCCCGGGACAGGGGGCGCGAAGCAATCAGCCCCAGCATTTT. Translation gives CASSKGPGQGARSNQPQHF.